This T cell receptor (beta chain) comes out of a study of T cells in Graves' hyperthyroidism and ophthalmopathy. Overall study results and limits: Blood also held most thyroid clonotypes expanded beyond 0.001.

In germline, CDR1 is SGHNT, CDR2 YYREEE (reference sequence). With 1 base removed from V and 2 bases from J, the gap between germline ends came to 6 bases. The CDR3 spans 13 residues. TCR beta CDR3 region amplification was performed from RNA transcripts. A set of HTBI primers served as the primers for a first-round RT-PCR of the TCR CDR3. TCRdb itself ran the multiplex PCR reads through MiXCR, one entry per CDR3 protein. This table holds hundreds of thousands of distinct CDR3 sequences, 14% found once. As regards this clonotype: What it recognizes is unknown. Just one base apart from a much larger clone, this may be a read error.

The chain combines TRBV5-4 with TRBJ2-5; D not resolved. Input material: blood. The clonotype originates from a woman between 18 and 29 years old with Graves' hyperthyroidism. The CDR3 here is CASSLMLQETQYF. The CDR3 coding sequence is TGTGCCAGCAGCTTGATGCTACAAGAGACCCAGTACTTC.